The clone carrying this TCR beta chain was seen many times. Its antigen is as yet unknown. The CDR3 length is 15 residues. The trim removed 4 bases at V and 10 bases at J, leaving 13 bases unmatched. Looked up from germline, CDR1 is MGHRA and CDR2 is YSYEKL. These data are taken from a study of metastatic and nonmetastatic thyroid tumors. Across the whole study: Across blood and tumor or nodule tissue, repertoires from malignant and benign thyroid patients were compared with one another. The study, taken as a whole, reports: Within blood and tumor, benign nodules reportedly had significantly lower TCR beta diversity than malignant thyroid tumors did.

Patients underwent thyroid surgery, and none had received any treatment before it. In the original analysis: To classify distant metastasis in papillary thyroid cancer, a model was built from CDR3 differences across clinicopathological groups. TCRdb reprocessed the PCR reads using MiXCR. The V and J calls here are based on TCRdb, not the publication. The table has tens of thousands of clones, around 13% seen once. The sequence came from a female donor with papillary thyroid cancer or a benign thyroid nodule (not recorded which). Some clones in this sample may be carry-over from other donors' samples. The V and J genes are TRBV4-1 and TRBJ1-1, with 9 bases identical to TRBD1. Input material: blood. Here the CDR3 reads CASSPGTGKGRGAFF. DNA for the CDR3: TGCGCCAGCAGCCCGGGGACAGGGAAAGGCCGGGGAGCTTTCTTT.